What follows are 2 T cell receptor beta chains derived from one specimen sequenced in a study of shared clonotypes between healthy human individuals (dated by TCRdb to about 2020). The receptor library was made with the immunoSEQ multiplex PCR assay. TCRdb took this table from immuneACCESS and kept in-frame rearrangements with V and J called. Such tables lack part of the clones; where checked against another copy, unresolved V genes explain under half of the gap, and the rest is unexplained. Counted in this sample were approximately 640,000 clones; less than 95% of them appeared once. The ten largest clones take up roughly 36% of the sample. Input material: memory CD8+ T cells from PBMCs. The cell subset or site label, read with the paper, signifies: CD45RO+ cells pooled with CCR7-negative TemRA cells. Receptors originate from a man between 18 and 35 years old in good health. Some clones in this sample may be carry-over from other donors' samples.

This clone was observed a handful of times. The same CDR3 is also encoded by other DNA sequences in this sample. As DNA, the CDR3 is TGCAGCGTTGATAGCGGGAGCTCCTACAATGAGCAGTTCTTC. Amino acids: CSVDSGSSYNEQFF. The chain links TRBV29-1 to TRBJ2-1, with TRBD2 matching 9 bases. CDR3 length: 14 residues. Germline trimming cut 3 bases from V and 0 bases from J; bases unmatched to any gene: 0. Germline CDR1 SQVTM, CDR2 ANQGSEA.

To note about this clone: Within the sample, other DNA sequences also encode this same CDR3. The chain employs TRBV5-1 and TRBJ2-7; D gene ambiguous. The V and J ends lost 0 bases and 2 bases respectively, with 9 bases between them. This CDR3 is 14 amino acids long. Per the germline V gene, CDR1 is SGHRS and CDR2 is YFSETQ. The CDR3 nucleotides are TGCGCCAGCAGCTTGGGGAGAGATACCTACGAGCAGTACTTC. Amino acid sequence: CASSLGRDTYEQYF.